This TCR beta chain was sequenced for a study of CD4 T cells in relation to SARS-CoV-2 and coronaviruses. Broader study findings: Monoreactive clones expanded significantly more to SARS-CoV-2 than crossreactive clones did.

TCRdb's table, derived via immunoSEQ multiplex PCR, lists solely in-frame clones and lacks some. The sample contains 28,000 or so clones, around three quarters of which appear only once. As regards this clone: Its antigen remains unidentified.

Unexposed donor CD4+ T cells date from about 2011-2018, before the COVID-19 pandemic. CD4+ T cells were isolated from the cells after around eleven days of culture. On days 3 and 7, cultures got half fresh IL-2 medium. Germline lookup yields CDR1 SGHRS and CDR2 YFSETQ. Trimming cost V 0 bases and J 7 bases, with 14 bases left between them. The CDR3 length is 15 residues. The receptor comes from a human donor in good health. The gene calls are TRBV5-1 and TRBJ2-1, with D possibly being TRBD1 (6 bases). The sequenced sample was CD4+ T cells from PBMCs, cultured in vitro. The CDR3 region is CASSLGGQSGNEQFF. CDR3 DNA: TGCGCCAGCAGCTTGGGAGGACAGTCTGGGAATGAGCAGTTCTTC.